This is a list of T cell receptor beta chains from one sample in a study of blood T cells in healthy people across ages. TCRdb ran MiXCR on the 5' RACE reads and lists one entry per CDR3 protein. The sample records under 2 million distinct CDR3 sequences, about 35% being singletons. Sample: blood. All receptors derive from a woman aged 30 to 39 in good health. Both conserved end residues are part of each CDR3. D genes are given only for firm matches. A clone size is listed for some rows: how often the clone was seen (once, few, many), or a class if it is expanded.

CDR3 length	D gene	V gene	clone size	J gene	CDR3 DNA	CDR3 protein
15	TRBD1	TRBV9	few	TRBJ1-5	TGTGCCAGCAGTGGGGGACAGGGGAACAATCAGCCCCAGCATTTT	CASSGGQGNNQPQHF
13	TRBD2	TRBV13	.	TRBJ2-1	TGTGCCAGCAGCTTAGAAGGGCGGGGGACTAAGTTCTTC	CASSLEGRGTKFF
13	.	TRBV7-9	.	TRBJ2-2	TGTGCCAGCAGCTCCAGAGGTTTGTGGGAGCCGTTTTTT	CASSSRGLWEPFF
15	.	TRBV20-1	many	TRBJ2-3	TGCAGTGCTAGGGACTCTCTCTCACTCACAGATACGCAGTATTTT	CSARDSLSLTDTQYF
12	TRBD1	TRBV5-6	many	TRBJ2-7	TGTGCCAGCAGCAAACAGGGGAACGAGCAGTACTTC	CASSKQGNEQYF
14	.	TRBV28	.	TRBJ1-5	TGTGCCAGCAGCCGGGACGAGCTCAATCAGCCCCAGCATTTT	CASSRDELNQPQHF
15	TRBD1	TRBV5-1	few	TRBJ1-2	TGCGCCAGCAGCTTGGTATGGACAGGACTCACGGGCTACACCTTC	CASSLVWTGLTGYTF
15	.	TRBV5-5	few	TRBJ1-2	TGTGCCAGCAGCTTGCAGGGAGAAACAGCCTATGGCTACACCTTC	CASSLQGETAYGYTF
12	.	TRBV3-1	many	TRBJ2-5	TGTGCCAGCAGCTTATTCCAAGAGACCCAGTACTTC	CASSLFQETQYF
13	TRBD1	TRBV29-1	.	TRBJ1-5	TGCAGCGTCGAGGACAGGGTGTGTCAGCCCCAGCATTTT	CSVEDRVCQPQHF
15	TRBD2	TRBV12-3/TRBV12-4	.	TRBJ2-2	TGTGCCAGCAGTTCTCGGGGGGGCGACACCGGGGAGCTGTTTTTT	CASSSRGGDTGELFF
14	.	TRBV5-1	.	TRBJ2-3	TGCGCCAGCAGCTTGGGGTCGCCCAGGGATACGCAGTATTTT	CASSLGSPRDTQYF
15	TRBD1	TRBV9	.	TRBJ1-2	TGTGCCAGCAGCGCGGGACAGGCAGTTAACTATGGCTACACCTTC	CASSAGQAVNYGYTF
15	.	TRBV20-1	.	TRBJ1-2	TGCAGTGCTAGAGATCCAGCATACGTTAACTATGGCTACACCTTC	CSARDPAYVNYGYTF
15	TRBD2	TRBV7-9	.	TRBJ2-4	TGTGCCAGCAGCGATATAGCGGGAGGGGTAAACATTCAGTACTTC	CASSDIAGGVNIQYF
14	.	TRBV29-1	.	TRBJ2-5	TGCAGCGTTGAACCCCAGACAGCCCAAGAGACCCAGTACTTC	CSVEPQTAQETQYF
15	TRBD2	TRBV7-9	.	TRBJ2-5	TGTGCCAGCAGCTTCACGGTAGCGGGGGGAGAGACCCAGTACTTC	CASSFTVAGGETQYF
15	TRBD2	TRBV5-1	.	TRBJ2-2	TGCGCCAGCAGCCCGGGACTAACGAACACCGGGGAGCTGTTTTTT	CASSPGLTNTGELFF
19	TRBD2	TRBV7-6	many	TRBJ2-5	TGTGCCAGCAGCTTAGAGTCTAGCGGGGGGGTCAACGCCATTGGGACCCAGTACTTC	CASSLESSGGVNAIGTQYF
13	.	TRBV7-2	.	TRBJ2-7	TGTGCCAGCGGTTTAAAGGTGTGTGACGAGCAGTACTTC	CASGLKVCDEQYF
19	TRBD2	TRBV6-5	few	TRBJ2-5	TGTGCCAGCAGTTACTCGCCACTTGGGACTAGCGGGGGGGAAGAGACCCAGTACTTC	CASSYSPLGTSGGEETQYF
14	TRBD1	TRBV2	few	TRBJ1-2	TGTGCCAGCAGGGGGGACAGGGAGGTCTATGGCTACACCTTC	CASRGDREVYGYTF
16	.	TRBV21-1	few	TRBJ2-3	TGTGCCAGCAGCAAATCAGGTTGGGACAGCACAGATACGCAGTATTTT	CASSKSGWDSTDTQYF
12	TRBD2	TRBV12-3/TRBV12-4	few	TRBJ2-1	TGTGCCAGCAGTGAGGGACTACACGAGGAGTTCTTC	CASSEGLHEEFF
15	.	TRBV6-2/TRBV6-3	.	TRBJ2-1	TGTGCCAGCAGTCCTGAGGGACTCCCGGGACAGCCGAAGTTCTTC	CASSPEGLPGQPKFF
14	TRBD2	TRBV20-1	few	TRBJ2-1	TGCAGTGCTGGGACTAGCCGCGGGTACAATGAGCAGTTCTTC	CSAGTSRGYNEQFF
16	TRBD2	TRBV27	.	TRBJ2-2	TGTGCCAGCAGTCTCCTAGCGGGTCAGAACACCGGGGAGCTGTTTTTT	CASSLLAGQNTGELFF
14	.	TRBV2	.	TRBJ2-3	TGTGCCAGCAGTGTAGGGCAGGGATTCCATACGCAGTATTTT	CASSVGQGFHTQYF
18	.	TRBV6-5	few	TRBJ2-2	TGTGCCAGCAGTTACTCGAATATGCAGGGGGGGAACACCGGGGAGCTGTTTTTT	CASSYSNMQGGNTGELFF
14	.	TRBV20-1	.	TRBJ1-1	TGCAGTGCTAGAGATTCTACGGGAAACACTGAAGCTTTCTTT	CSARDSTGNTEAFF
15	.	TRBV7-9	few	TRBJ2-1	TGTGCCAGCAGCCACTCTCTCGAGGCCTACAATGAGCAGTTCTTC	CASSHSLEAYNEQFF
15	TRBD2	TRBV2	.	TRBJ2-5	TGTGCCAGCAAGTCTAGCGGGACGGTAGGGGAGACCCAGTACTTC	CASKSSGTVGETQYF
15	TRBD2	TRBV6-1	.	TRBJ2-5	TGTGCCAGCAAATCGGGGGGGCCGGTGGCAGAGACCCAGTACTTC	CASKSGGPVAETQYF